Listed below are T cell receptor beta chains from one sample, sequenced in a study of cytomegalovirus exposure and HLA in healthy donors. Clones were sequenced by immunoSEQ multiplex PCR, and TCRdb holds only the in-frame ones, with some missing. This table has about 300,000 clones, roughly 90% appearing once. The sequencing input was PBMCs. Source of these receptors: a middle-aged man in good health and CMV-seropositive. Each CDR3 is given without its conserved first and last residue. The order of the fields is J gene, V gene, CDR3 protein.

TRBJ2-7,TRBV4-2,ASSSKALAPHEQY
TRBJ1-6,TRBV29-1,SVRTEDYNSPLH
TRBJ1-5,TRBV27,ASSSSAWTGDQPQH
TRBJ1-5,TRBV6-1,ASSDSAAYNQPQH
TRBJ1-5,TRBV6-1,ASSDTGTGGGQPQH
TRBJ2-1,TRBV4-3,ASSQGLAGGLYEQF
TRBJ2-7,TRBV14,ASNSGQGAYEQY
TRBJ2-7,TRBV13,ASSSSGLAGGPNSYEQY
TRBJ2-3,TRBV2,ASSRTAGGGSDTQY
TRBJ2-1,TRBV4-3,ASSQELAGGPDEQF
TRBJ2-1,TRBV5-8,ASSLGLAVNNEQF
TRBJ2-7,TRBV5-1,ASSLSGLAGAEQY
TRBJ2-5,TRBV6-1,ASSEVRSGRAPGTQY
TRBJ1-4,TRBV2,ASSPTATNEKLF
TRBJ2-7,TRBV28,ASSPGQGAYEQY
TRBJ2-5,TRBV7-9,SSSPGQGEETQY
TRBJ2-5,TRBV5-1,ASSFGTSGRGQETQY
TRBJ2-1,TRBV27,ASRTLTSGISGNEQF
TRBJ2-1,TRBV18,ASSPLLTGGSNEQF
TRBJ2-5,TRBV2,ASSDHSGVGTQY
TRBJ2-1,TRBV2,ASNELPNEQF
TRBJ2-7,TRBV7-9,ASSFQKGGIYEQY
TRBJ2-1,TRBV10-3,AISDTGGANEQF
TRBJ2-3,TRBV7-3,ASSALAGADTQY
TRBJ2-1,TRBV9,ASSVFPQGAANEQF
TRBJ2-3,TRBV7-2,ASSSGTSGWVDTQY
TRBJ2-1,TRBV7-6,ASSLGEIAGVGNEQF
TRBJ1-1,TRBV19,ASRRDRGTWTEAF
TRBJ1-1,TRBV4-1,ASSRQGLDREAF
TRBJ1-2,TRBV6-5,ASSQGAFNYGYT
TRBJ2-5,TRBV2,ATSGYQETQY
TRBJ2-6,TRBV5-4,ASSDRISGANVLT
TRBJ2-7,TRBV15,ATSRGIEGRLADSYEQY
TRBJ2-2,TRBV15,ATSRGSSATGELF
TRBJ2-5,TRBV4-2,ASSLTSGIAETQY
TRBJ2-1,TRBV28,ASSSSAGDPTYNEQF
TRBJ2-7,TRBV6-5,ASSYSTQGLSEQY
TRBJ2-2,TRBV9,ASSVVREANTGELF
TRBJ2-1,TRBV2,ASSERRLAGGNEQF
TRBJ2-7,TRBV2,ASSDEPEQY
TRBJ2-3,TRBV2,ASSQAGEADTQY
TRBJ2-3,TRBV6-5,ASSYAGTSPDTQY
TRBJ2-5,TRBV7-6,ASSLRGTGETQY
TRBJ2-7,TRBV10-3,ARGLAGGPWEQY
TRBJ2-5,TRBV5-6,ASCLRGAPDKETQY
TRBJ1-3,TRBV19,ASSIDLTSGNTIY